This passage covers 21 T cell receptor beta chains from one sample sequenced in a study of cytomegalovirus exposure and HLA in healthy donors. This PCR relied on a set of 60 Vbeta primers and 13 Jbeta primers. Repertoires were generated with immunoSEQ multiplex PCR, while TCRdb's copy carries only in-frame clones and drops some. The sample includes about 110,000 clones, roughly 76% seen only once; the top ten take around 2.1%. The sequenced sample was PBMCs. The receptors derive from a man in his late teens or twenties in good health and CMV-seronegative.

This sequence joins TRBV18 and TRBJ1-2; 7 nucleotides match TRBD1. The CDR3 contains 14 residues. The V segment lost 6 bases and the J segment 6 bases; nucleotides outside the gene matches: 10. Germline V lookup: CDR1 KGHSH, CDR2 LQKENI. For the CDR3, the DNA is TGTGCCAGCTCTCCCAGCACAGGGGTGGATGGCTACACCTTC. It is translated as CASSPSTGVDGYTF.

The DNA for the CDR3 is TGTGCCTGGAGGGCAGCGGGGGACACCGGGGAGCTGTTTTTT. This gives the protein CAWRAAGDTGELFF. This sequence joins TRBV28 and TRBJ2-2, with 8 bases fitting TRBD2. The CDR3 loop spans 14 amino acids. The germline V gene encodes CDR1 MDHEN and CDR2 SYDVKM. The trim removed 11 bases at V and 3 bases at J, leaving 8 bases unmatched.

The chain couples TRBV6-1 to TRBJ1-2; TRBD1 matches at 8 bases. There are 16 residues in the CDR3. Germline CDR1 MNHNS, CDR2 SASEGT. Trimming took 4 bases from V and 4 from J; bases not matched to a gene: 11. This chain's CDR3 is CASSASPGGGSYGYTF. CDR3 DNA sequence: TGTGCCAGCAGTGCGTCCCCAGGGGGCGGCAGCTATGGCTACACCTTC.

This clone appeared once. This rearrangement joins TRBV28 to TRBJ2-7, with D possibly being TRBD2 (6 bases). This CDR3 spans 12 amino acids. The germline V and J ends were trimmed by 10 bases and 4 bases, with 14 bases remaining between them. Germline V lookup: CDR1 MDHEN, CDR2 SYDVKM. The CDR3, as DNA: TGTGCCACTCACAGGAGGGTTTACGAGCAGTACTTC. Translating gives CATHRRVYEQYF.

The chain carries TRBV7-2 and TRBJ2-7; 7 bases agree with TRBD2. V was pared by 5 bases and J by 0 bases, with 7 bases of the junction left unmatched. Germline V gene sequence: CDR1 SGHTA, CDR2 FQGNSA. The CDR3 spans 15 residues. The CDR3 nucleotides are TGTGCCAGCAGCCCTAGCGGAACACACTCCTACGAGCAGTACTTC. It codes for CASSPSGTHSYEQYF.

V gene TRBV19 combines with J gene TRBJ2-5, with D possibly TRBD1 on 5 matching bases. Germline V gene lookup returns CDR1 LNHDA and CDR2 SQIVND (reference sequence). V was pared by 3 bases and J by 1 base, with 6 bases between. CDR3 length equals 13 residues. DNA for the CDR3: TGTGCCAGTAGTATGGGGCCCCAAGAGACCCAGTACTTC. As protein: CASSMGPQETQYF. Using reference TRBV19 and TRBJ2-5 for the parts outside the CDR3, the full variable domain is DGGITQSPKYLFRKEGQNVTLSCEQNLNHDAMYWYRQDPGQGLRLIYYSQIVNDFQKGDIAEGYSVSREKKESFPLTVTSAQKNPTAFYLCASSMGPQETQYFGPGTRLLVL.

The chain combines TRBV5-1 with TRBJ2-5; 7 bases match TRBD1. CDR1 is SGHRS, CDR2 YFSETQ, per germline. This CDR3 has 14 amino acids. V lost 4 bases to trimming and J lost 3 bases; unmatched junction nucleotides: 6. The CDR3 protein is CASSPGTGEETQYF. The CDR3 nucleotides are TGCGCCAGCAGCCCAGGAACAGGGGAAGAGACCCAGTACTTC.

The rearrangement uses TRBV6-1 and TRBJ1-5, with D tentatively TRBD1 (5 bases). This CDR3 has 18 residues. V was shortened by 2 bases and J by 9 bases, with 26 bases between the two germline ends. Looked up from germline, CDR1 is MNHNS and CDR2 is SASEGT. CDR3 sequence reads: CASSENPPVGGLQGPQHF. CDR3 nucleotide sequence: TGTGCCAGCAGTGAAAACCCCCCAGTTGGAGGGCTTCAGGGGCCCCAGCATTTT.

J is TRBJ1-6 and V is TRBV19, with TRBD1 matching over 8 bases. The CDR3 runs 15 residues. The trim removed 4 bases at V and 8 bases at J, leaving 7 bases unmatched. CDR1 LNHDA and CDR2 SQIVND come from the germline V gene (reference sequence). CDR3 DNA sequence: TGTGCCAGTAGTACCCGGGACAGGAGGGATTCACCCCTCCACTTT. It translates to CASSTRDRRDSPLHF.

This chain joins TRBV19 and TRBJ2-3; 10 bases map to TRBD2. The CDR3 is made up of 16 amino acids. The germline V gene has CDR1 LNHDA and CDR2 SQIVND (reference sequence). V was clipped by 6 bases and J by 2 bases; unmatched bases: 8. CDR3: CASRPRTSGSTDTQYF. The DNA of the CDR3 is TGTGCCAGTAGGCCTCGGACTAGCGGATCCACAGATACGCAGTATTTT.

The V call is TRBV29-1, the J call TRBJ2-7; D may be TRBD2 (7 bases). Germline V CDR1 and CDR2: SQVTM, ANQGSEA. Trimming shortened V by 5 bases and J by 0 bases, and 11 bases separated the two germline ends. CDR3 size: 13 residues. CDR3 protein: CSVWEGGSYEQYF. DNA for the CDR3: TGCAGCGTTTGGGAGGGGGGCTCCTACGAGCAGTACTTC.

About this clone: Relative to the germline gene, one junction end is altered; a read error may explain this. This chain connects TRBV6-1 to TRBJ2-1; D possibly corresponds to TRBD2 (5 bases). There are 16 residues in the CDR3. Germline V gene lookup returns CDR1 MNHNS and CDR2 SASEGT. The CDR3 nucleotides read TGTGCCAGCAGTGAATGGAGAACCACCGACTACAATAAGCAGTTCTTC. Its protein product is CASSEWRTTDYNKQFF.

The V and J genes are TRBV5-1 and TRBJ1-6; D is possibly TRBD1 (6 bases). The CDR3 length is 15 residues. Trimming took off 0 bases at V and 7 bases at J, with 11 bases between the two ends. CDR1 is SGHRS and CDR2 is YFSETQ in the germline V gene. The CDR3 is CASSLGQAANSPLHF. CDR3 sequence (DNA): TGCGCCAGCAGCTTGGGACAGGCCGCGAATTCACCCCTCCACTTT. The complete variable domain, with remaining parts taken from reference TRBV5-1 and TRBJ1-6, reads KAGVTQTPRYLIKTRGQQVTLSCSPISGHRSVSWYQQTPGQGLQFLFEYFSETQRNKGNFPGRFSGRQFSNSRSEMNVSTLELGDSALYLCASSLGQAANSPLHFGNGTRLTVT.

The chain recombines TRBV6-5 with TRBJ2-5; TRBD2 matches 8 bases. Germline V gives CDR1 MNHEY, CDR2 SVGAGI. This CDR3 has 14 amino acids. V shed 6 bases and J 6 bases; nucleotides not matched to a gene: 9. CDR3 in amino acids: CASRGAGVIQTQYF. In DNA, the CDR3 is TGTGCCAGCAGGGGAGCGGGGGTGATTCAGACCCAGTACTTC.

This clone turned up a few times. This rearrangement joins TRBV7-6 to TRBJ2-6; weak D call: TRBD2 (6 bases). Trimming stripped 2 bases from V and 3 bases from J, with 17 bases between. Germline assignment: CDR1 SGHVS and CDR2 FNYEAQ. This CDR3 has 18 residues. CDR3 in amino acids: CASSLRRSGTGGANVLTF. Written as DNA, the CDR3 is TGTGCCAGCAGCTTAAGGCGATCCGGGACTGGTGGGGCCAACGTCCTGACTTTC.

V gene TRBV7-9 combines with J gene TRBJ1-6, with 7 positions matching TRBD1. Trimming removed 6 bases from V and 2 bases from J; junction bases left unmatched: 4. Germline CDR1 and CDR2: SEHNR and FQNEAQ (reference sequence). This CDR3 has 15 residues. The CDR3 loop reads CASRSGQAYNSPLHF. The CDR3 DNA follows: TGTGCCAGCAGGTCCGGACAGGCCTATAATTCACCCCTCCACTTT.

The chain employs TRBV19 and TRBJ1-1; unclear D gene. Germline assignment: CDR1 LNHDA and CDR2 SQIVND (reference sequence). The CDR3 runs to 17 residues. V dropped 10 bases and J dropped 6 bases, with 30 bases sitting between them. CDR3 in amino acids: CATLLRDIEDSRPEAFF. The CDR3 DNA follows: TGTGCCACCTTGTTGCGGGATATAGAGGACTCTAGGCCTGAAGCTTTCTTT.

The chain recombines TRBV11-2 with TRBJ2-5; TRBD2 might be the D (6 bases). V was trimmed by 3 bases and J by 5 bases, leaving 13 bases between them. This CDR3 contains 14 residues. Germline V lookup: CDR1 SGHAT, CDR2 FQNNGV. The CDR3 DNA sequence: TGTGCCAGCAGCTTTTGGTCAGGGAGGGAGACCCAGTACTTC. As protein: CASSFWSGRETQYF.

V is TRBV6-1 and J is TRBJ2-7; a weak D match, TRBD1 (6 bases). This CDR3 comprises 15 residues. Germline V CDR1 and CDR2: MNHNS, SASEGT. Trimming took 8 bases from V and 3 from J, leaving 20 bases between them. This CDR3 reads CASVTAHRVLYEQYF. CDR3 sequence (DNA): TGTGCCAGCGTGACCGCTCACAGGGTACTCTACGAGCAGTACTTC.

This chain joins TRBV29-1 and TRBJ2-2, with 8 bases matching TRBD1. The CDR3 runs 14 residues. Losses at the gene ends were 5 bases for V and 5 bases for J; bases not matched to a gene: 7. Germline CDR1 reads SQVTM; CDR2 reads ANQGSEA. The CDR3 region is CSVTQRQGTGELFF. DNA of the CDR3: TGCAGCGTTACCCAGAGACAGGGGACCGGGGAGCTGTTTTTT.

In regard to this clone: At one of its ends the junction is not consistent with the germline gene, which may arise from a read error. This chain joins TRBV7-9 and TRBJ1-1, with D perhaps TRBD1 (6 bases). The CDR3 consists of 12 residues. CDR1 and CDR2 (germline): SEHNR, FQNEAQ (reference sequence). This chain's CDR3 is CSSSYTGSEAFF. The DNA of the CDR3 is TGTTCCAGCAGTTATACAGGGTCTGAAGCTTTCTTT.